The clone carrying this TCR beta chain turned up a few times. The antigen remains unidentified. The sample comes from a study of cytomegalovirus exposure and HLA in healthy donors. Study summary: Out of about 190 million T cells, an earlier analysis found about 100 million unique TCR beta sequences in total.

There are 16 residues in the CDR3. Per the germline V gene, CDR1 is LNHDA and CDR2 is SQIVND (reference sequence). V was pared by 5 bases and J by 5 bases, with 7 bases of the junction left unmatched. It was with 60 Vbeta and 13 Jbeta primers that the PCR ran. TCRdb's table, derived via immunoSEQ multiplex PCR, lists solely in-frame clones and lacks some. The data show some 130,000 clones, with 66% seen just once and approximately 1.6% held by the top ten. Whole-study findings and limits: Presence/absence comparisons presumed near-even sequencing depth among donors.

The sequence came from a human donor in good health. The chain joins TRBV19 to TRBJ2-3; 13 bases line up with TRBD2. The specimen was PBMCs. The CDR3 loop reads CASSAPGLAGKDTQYF. The CDR3 bases are TGTGCCAGTAGTGCCCCGGGACTAGCGGGGAAAGATACGCAGTATTTT.